This T cell receptor beta chain derives from a study of blood T cell repertoires in COVID-19. In the authors' workflow: Amplification of reference gene primers was used by the study to estimate nucleated cell counts. Clones were sequenced by immunoSEQ multiplex PCR, and TCRdb holds only the in-frame ones, with some missing. V and J calls and clone size are those listed in that table; D and trimming were worked out from the DNA. The sample has 200,000 to 300,000 clones, 80% to 85% seen once. The germline V gene has CDR1 LNHDA and CDR2 SQIVND (reference sequence). This CDR3 has 15 residues. Trimming took 4 bases from V and 5 from J, leaving 17 bases between them.

This sequence joins TRBV19 and TRBJ1-2; D remains ambiguous. Sequenced input: peripheral blood. The sequence was obtained from a man aged 40-49 years with acute or convalescent COVID-19. In DNA, the CDR3 is TGTGCCAGTAGTACCCCCGGTCGTAGTACTTATGGCTACACCTTC. This gives the protein CASSTPGRSTYGYTF. The variable domain in full, with the rest retrieved from reference TRBV19 and TRBJ1-2, is DGGITQSPKYLFRKEGQNVTLSCEQNLNHDAMYWYRQDPGQGLRLIYYSQIVNDFQKGDIAEGYSVSREKKESFPLTVTSAQKNPTAFYLCASSTPGRSTYGYTFGSGTRLTVV.